This TCR beta chain was identified during a study of spatial heterogeneity in lung cancer. Overall study context: Detection consistently yielded more beta chains than alpha chains. Whole-study results and caveats: Ubiquitous expanded tumor TCRs were seen in blood more at resection than at follow-up.

As for time point: sample taken at primary tumor resection. Unsorted tumor, nontumor lung tissue or cryopreserved PBMC supplied the whole RNA. Each TCR cDNA molecule carried a unique molecular identifier. TCRdb processed the 5' RACE reads anew with MiXCR; each CDR3 protein has one entry. The sample carries about 1,400 distinct CDR3 sequences, more than 45% recorded once. The germline CDR1 and CDR2 sequences are MDHEN and SYDVKM. Deletions cut 2 bases from V and 4 bases from J, with 15 bases between. This CDR3 comprises 15 residues. Comment on this clonotype: The antigen is unknown.

V and J are TRBV28 and TRBJ2-7, with D possibly TRBD2 on 5 matching bases. The receptor's source is a female donor with early-stage non-small cell lung cancer. The sequencing here drew on PBMCs, taken at surgery. CDR3 coding DNA: TGTGCCAGCAGTTTACCGGGGTCCACCCATTACGAGCAGTACTTC. Amino acids: CASSLPGSTHYEQYF.